The sequence of this T cell receptor (beta chain) was determined in a study of OX40 agonist ivuxolimab in advanced cancers. The overall study: Two patients with cutaneous melanoma and one with hepatocellular carcinoma, three in total, showed partial responses. Study-wide findings and caveats: Specificity for antigen went undetermined in the expanded peripheral T cells. At 0.1 to 3.0 mg/kg and by week 6, clonal expansion occurred in CD4+ and CD8+ blood T cells.

Sequencing used immunoSEQ multiplex PCR; TCRdb keeps in-frame clones, though not all of them. The sample yields over 50,000 clones, around nine tenths seen once. As for this clone: No antigen is known for it.

Germline CDR1 reads MNHNS; CDR2 reads SASEGT. The CDR3 contains 15 residues. The V gene lost 1 base and the J gene lost 5 bases, with 15 bases spanning the gap. This TCR was sampled from an adult with an advanced solid tumor such as melanoma, head and neck, liver or kidney cancer. The rearrangement uses TRBV6-1 and TRBJ2-7, with a possible D match to TRBD2 (6 bases). Sequences were derived from CD4+ or CD8+ T cells sorted from blood, sampled in a trial of the OX40 agonist ivuxolimab. CDR3 DNA sequence: TGTGCCAGCAGTGAAGAGGCGGTCCCGGGGGACGAGCAGTACTTC. Translating it yields CASSEEAVPGDEQYF.